A single sample is the source of the 26 T cell receptor beta chains below, sequenced in a study of shared clonotypes between healthy human individuals. This table comes from immunoSEQ multiplex PCR, and its TCRdb copy is limited to in-frame clones, with some not included. Of about 2 million clones in the sample, about 95% are singletons; the top ten hold roughly 1%. Naivety among CD8 cells was defined by CD45RO negativity and positive CCR7 selection, thereby excluding terminally differentiated effector memory CD45RA+ cells. Sequenced sample: naive CD8+ T cells sorted from blood. All receptors derive from a man younger than 35 in good health.

This clone was seen only once. This chain uses TRBV4-3 with TRBJ2-7; 7 bases map to TRBD2. The germline V gene has CDR1 LGHNA and CDR2 YSLEER. V shed 1 base, J shed 0 bases, and the junction held 3 bases outside the gene matches. The length of the CDR3 is 15 residues. For the CDR3, the DNA is TGCGCCAGCAGCCAAGGGGCGGGAGTCTCCTACGAGCAGTACTTC. Translating gives CASSQGAGVSYEQYF.

This sequence joins TRBV2 and TRBJ1-4; D is ambiguous. This CDR3 region has 15 residues. V was pared by 11 bases and J by 0 bases, with 16 bases between. From germline, CDR1 is SNHLY and CDR2 FYNNEI. CDR3 nucleotide sequence: TGTGCCGGCGAAGGCCGGGCCTCAACTAATGAAAAACTGTTTTTT. As protein: CAGEGRASTNEKLFF.

This rearrangement joins TRBV28 to TRBJ1-2; D not resolved. The CDR3 extends over 19 amino acids. Deletions cut 5 bases from V and 4 bases from J, with 29 bases between. CDR1 and CDR2 (germline): MDHEN, SYDVKM. This CDR3 reads CASSPVPGLRVGGSYGYTF. CDR3 bases: TGTGCCAGCAGTCCAGTACCCGGACTCCGGGTCGGAGGCTCCTATGGCTACACCTTC.

The chain joins TRBV29-1 to TRBJ2-2; D is uncertain. The CDR3 extends over 14 amino acids. The V gene lost 5 bases and the J gene lost 1 base, with 11 bases spanning the gap. Looked up from germline, CDR1 is SQVTM and CDR2 is ANQGSEA. The CDR3 bases are TGCAGCGTTCAAGCTGGGTGGAACACCGGGGAGCTGTTTTTT. It encodes CSVQAGWNTGELFF.

The rearrangement joins TRBV27 to TRBJ1-5; a possible D gene is TRBD1 (6 bases). Germline CDR1 reads MNHEY; CDR2 reads SMNVEV (reference sequence). The germline V and J ends were trimmed by 5 bases and 3 bases, with 14 bases remaining between them. The CDR3 is 15 amino acids. The CDR3 nucleotides are TGTGCCAGCAGTCTGGGGGCAGGGAACAATCAGCCCCAGCATTTT. Its protein is CASSLGAGNNQPQHF.

This chain joins TRBV9 and TRBJ1-6; 10 bases fit TRBD1. This CDR3 is 16 amino acids long. V was pared by 3 bases and J by 4 bases, with 4 bases of the junction left unmatched. The germline V gene has CDR1 SGDLS and CDR2 YYNGEE. The CDR3 DNA sequence: TGTGCCAGCAGCGGGACAGGGGGGGGATATAATTCACCCCTCCACTTT. It specifies CASSGTGGGYNSPLHF.

The chain recombines TRBV11-2 with TRBJ1-2, with D possibly TRBD1 on 6 matching bases. The CDR3 loop spans 13 amino acids. Trimming removed 6 bases at V and 4 bases at J, with 12 bases between. Per germline, CDR1 SGHAT and CDR2 FQNNGV. CDR3 nucleotides: TGTGCCAGCAGTACGACAGGACTCTATGGCTACACCTTC. Amino acid sequence: CASSTTGLYGYTF.

The chain employs TRBV27 and TRBJ2-4; TRBD1 is a possible D gene (5 bases). The length of the CDR3 is 13 residues. Trimming left V 5 bases short and J 6 bases short, with 11 bases between. CDR1 is MNHEY, CDR2 SMNVEV, per germline (reference sequence). CDR3 amino acids: CASSGQSGNIQYF. Written as DNA, the CDR3 is TGTGCCAGCAGTGGACAATCGGGAAACATTCAGTACTTC.

This chain joins TRBV27 and TRBJ2-7, with D unclear. The germline V gene has CDR1 MNHEY and CDR2 SMNVEV (reference sequence). The CDR3 is 13 residues long. The V end lost 4 bases, the J end lost 2 bases, and 9 bases lay between the germline ends. The CDR3 DNA reads TGTGCCAGCAGTTCCGGTCAACCCTACGAGCAGTACTTC. It specifies CASSSGQPYEQYF.

This clone was picked up one time. At the DNA level, this CDR3 is encoded by other sequences in the same sample as well. The chain combines TRBV13 with TRBJ2-5; a possible D gene is TRBD2 (5 bases). The V and J ends lost 5 bases and 4 bases respectively, with 11 bases between them. CDR3 length: 13 residues. The germline V gene has CDR1 PRHDT and CDR2 FYEKMQ (reference sequence). CDR3 in DNA: TGTGCCAGCAGCCCCCGAGGGCGAGAGACCCAGTACTTC. This encodes CASSPRGRETQYF.

This clone has a single count. CDR3 sequence reads: CASSQTSGHTYEQYF. The DNA of the CDR3 is TGCGCCAGCAGCCAAACATCGGGACACACCTACGAGCAGTACTTC. The rearrangement uses TRBV4-1 and TRBJ2-7, with D maybe TRBD1 (6 bases). The CDR3 extends over 15 amino acids. Germline CDR1 reads MGHRA; CDR2 reads YSYEKL. Deletions cut 2 bases from V and 2 bases from J, with 13 bases between.

With regard to this clone: One junction end does not reproduce the germline sequence, and a read error may be involved. The V and J genes are TRBV14 and TRBJ2-4; 7 bases align to TRBD1. Germline V gene lookup returns CDR1 SGHDN and CDR2 FVKESK. The CDR3 contains 13 residues. The CDR3 sequence is CASSQGQGVNRDF. The DNA for the CDR3 is TGTGCCAGCAGCCAAGGACAGGGTGTTAATCGGGACTTC.

V usage is TRBV28 and J usage is TRBJ1-1; a weak D match, TRBD1 (6 bases). Trimming stripped 5 bases from V and 8 bases from J, with 15 bases between. Per germline, CDR1 MDHEN and CDR2 SYDVKM. The CDR3 length is 13 residues. The CDR3 coding sequence is TGTGCCAGCAGTACCCCGGACAGCCGAGAAGCTTTCTTT. Amino acids: CASSTPDSREAFF.

The J gene is TRBJ2-7, the V gene TRBV4-1; 7 bases map to TRBD1. The germline V gene encodes CDR1 MGHRA and CDR2 YSYEKL. CDR3 length equals 15 residues. V shed 2 bases, J shed 2 bases, and the junction held 6 bases outside the gene matches. The CDR3 DNA reads as TGCGCCAGCAGCCAAATTACAGGGGAAGCCTACGAGCAGTACTTC. Protein product: CASSQITGEAYEQYF.

The chain uses TRBV19 and TRBJ2-7; no clear D. The CDR3 totals 13 residues. The V and J ends lost 6 bases and 1 base respectively, with 10 bases between them. The V gene's germline CDR1 is LNHDA and CDR2 SQIVND (reference sequence). DNA of the CDR3: TGTGCCAGTAGCTACACTGCTTCCTACGAGCAGTACTTC. It is translated as CASSYTASYEQYF.

The chain has TRBV14 and TRBJ1-6; unclear D gene. V dropped 1 base and J dropped 7 bases, with 8 bases sitting between them. Germline V gene sequence: CDR1 SGHDN, CDR2 FVKESK. CDR3 length equals 14 residues. DNA of the CDR3: TGTGCCAGCAGCCAAGGAGGGTTGAATTCACCCCTCCACTTT. Its protein product is CASSQGGLNSPLHF.

The chain couples TRBV7-6 to TRBJ2-6; tentative D call: TRBD2 (6 bases). CDR1 is SGHVS, CDR2 FNYEAQ, per germline. The germline V and J ends were trimmed by 1 base and 0 bases, with 13 bases remaining between them. The CDR3 extends over 18 amino acids. In DNA, the CDR3 is TGTGCCAGCAGCTTAGGCGGGACTCCCGTCTCTGGGGCCAACGTCCTGACTTTC. The encoded protein is CASSLGGTPVSGANVLTF. Filled out from reference TRBV7-6 and TRBJ2-6, the complete variable domain reads GAGVSQSPRYKVTKRGQDVALRCDPISGHVSLYWYRQALGQGPEFLTYFNYEAQQDKSGLPNDRFSAERPEGSISTLTIQRTEQRDSAMYRCASSLGGTPVSGANVLTFGAGSRLTVL.

This chain links TRBV19 with TRBJ2-5; unclear D gene. Germline lookup yields CDR1 LNHDA and CDR2 SQIVND (reference sequence). The V end was cut by 6 bases, the J end by 2 bases, with 13 bases between. The CDR3 sequence is 14 residues long. The CDR3 is CASRPDEEQETQYF. CDR3 bases: TGTGCCAGTAGACCTGACGAGGAACAAGAGACCCAGTACTTC.

A remark on this clone: Other nucleotide sequences from this sample produce the same CDR3. This chain uses TRBV27 with TRBJ1-6; 8 nucleotides agree with TRBD1. The V gene end was trimmed by 5 bases and the J gene end by 6 bases; junction bases not matched to a gene: 6. The germline gives CDR1 MNHEY, CDR2 SMNVEV (reference sequence). CDR3 length: 15 amino acids. The DNA for the CDR3 is TGTGCCAGCAGTCCTGGACAGGGTTCTAATTCACCCCTCCACTTT. Translating it yields CASSPGQGSNSPLHF.

The chain employs TRBV7-2 and TRBJ2-1, with TRBD2 identical over 7 bases. V gave up 1 base and J gave up 4 bases; unmatched junction bases: 7. The CDR3 is 16 amino acids. Germline V gene data show CDR1 as SGHTA and CDR2 as FQGNSA. In DNA form, the CDR3 reads TGTGCCAGCAGCTTAGATCCTAGCGGATTTTACAATGAGCAGTTCTTC. Protein product: CASSLDPSGFYNEQFF.

The gene calls are TRBV6-1 and TRBJ1-3; D is undetermined. Germline V CDR1 and CDR2: MNHNS, SASEGT. The CDR3 spans 16 residues. Trimming took off 2 bases at V and 0 bases at J, with 11 bases between the two ends. The CDR3 loop reads CASSESAVYSGNTIYF. Here the CDR3 DNA reads TGTGCCAGCAGTGAAAGCGCCGTATACTCTGGAAACACCATATATTTT.

This clone has just one count. V usage is TRBV4-1 and J usage is TRBJ1-2; 8 bases are a match to TRBD1. V lost 1 base, J lost 8 bases, and 6 bases stayed unmatched. Germline V lookup: CDR1 MGHRA, CDR2 YSYEKL. This CDR3 region has 14 residues. The CDR3 here is CASSQAQGGFGYTF. CDR3 nucleotides: TGCGCCAGCAGCCAAGCACAGGGGGGGTTCGGCTACACCTTC.

The rearrangement joins TRBV9 to TRBJ2-3; 8 nucleotides agree with TRBD1. J gave up 4 bases and V 2 bases, and 6 bases lay outside the gene matches. From germline, CDR1 is SGDLS and CDR2 YYNGEE. The CDR3 is 15 amino acids. CDR3 in amino acids: CASSVPDRVADTQYF. In DNA, the CDR3 is TGTGCCAGCAGCGTCCCGGACAGGGTAGCAGATACGCAGTATTTT.

The chain combines TRBV5-6 with TRBJ2-5; 12 nucleotides agree with TRBD2. Trimming cost V 4 bases and J 5 bases; bases outside gene matches: 3. Germline assignment: CDR1 SGHDT and CDR2 YYEEEE. This CDR3 contains 14 residues. The CDR3 loop reads CASSGGTSGETQYF. DNA of the CDR3: TGTGCCAGCAGCGGAGGGACTAGCGGGGAGACCCAGTACTTC. The full variable domain, its missing parts supplied by reference TRBV5-6 and TRBJ2-5, is DAGVTQSPTHLIKTRGQQVTLRCSPKSGHDTVSWYQQALGQGPQFIFQYYEEEERQRGNFPDRFSGHQFPNYSSELNVNALLLGDSALYLCASSGGTSGETQYFGPGTRLLVL.

As to this clone: The identical CDR3 is also encoded by other nucleotide sequences in the sample. This chain uses TRBV2 with TRBJ1-5; D remains ambiguous. The CDR3 spans 14 residues. The germline V gene encodes CDR1 SNHLY and CDR2 FYNNEI. Deletions cut 3 bases from V and 3 bases from J, with 9 bases between. The CDR3 DNA follows: TGTGCCAGCAGTGAGGGTGGGTTCAATCAGCCCCAGCATTTT. This sequence encodes CASSEGGFNQPQHF. The whole variable domain, remainder taken from reference TRBV2 and TRBJ1-5, is EPEVTQTPSHQVTQMGQEVILRCVPISNHLYFYWYRQILGQKVEFLVSFYNNEISEKSEIFDDQFSVERPDGSNFTLKIRSTKLEDSAMYFCASSEGGFNQPQHFGDGTRLSIL.

The V call is TRBV5-4, the J call TRBJ1-6; D remains ambiguous. Trimming cost V 3 bases and J 12 bases, with 10 bases left between them. The CDR3 extends over 12 amino acids. The germline V gene has CDR1 SGHNT and CDR2 YYREEE (reference sequence). In nucleotides, the CDR3 is TGTGCCAGCAGCTCGTCGGGGAAACCCCTCCACTTT. Translation gives CASSSSGKPLHF.